This is a list of T cell receptor beta chains from one sample in a study of T cell repertoires in cytomegalovirus infection. The antigens for these receptors are not known. MiXCR, applied by TCRdb to the reads, yields one record per CDR3 protein. Among 100,000 to 150,000 distinct CDR3 sequences listed, more than 25% were seen once. The sample was CD8+ T cells from cultured PBMCs, taken from culture after CMV antigen stimulation. These receptors were obtained from a human donor in good health (CMV status not recorded). Some clones in this sample may be carry-over from other donors' samples. CDR3s include the opening cysteine and the closing phenylalanine or tryptophan. A D gene is named only where the DNA matches it firmly. Only part of the rows carry a size: once, few, many, or a class if the clone is expanded.

>.|13|TRBV3-1|TRBJ1-2|.
CASSQDRLYGYTF
TGTGCCAGCAGCCAAGACAGGCTCTATGGCTACACCTTC
>.|19|TRBV6-1|TRBJ1-5|few
CASSDRTTALRYSNQPQHF
TGTGCCAGCAGTGATAGAACGACAGCCCTTCGTTATAGCAATCAGCCCCAGCATTTT
>TRBD2|17|TRBV7-2|TRBJ2-3|.
CASSFLAGGPGEDTQYF
TGTGCCAGCAGCTTTCTAGCGGGGGGTCCCGGGGAAGATACGCAGTATTTT
>.|15|TRBV7-9|TRBJ1-3|few
CASSRGQLSGNTIYF
TGTGCCAGCAGCCGCGGACAGCTCTCTGGAAACACCATATATTTT
>.|14|TRBV5-1|TRBJ1-1|.
CASSWGSSHTEAFF
TGCGCCAGCAGCTGGGGAAGTAGTCACACTGAAGCTTTCTTT
>.|14|TRBV24-1|TRBJ2-1|.
CATSGAGSLLGQFF
TGTGCCACCTCCGGGGCAGGGAGTTTACTTGGGCAGTTCTTC
>.|13|TRBV2|TRBJ1-6|.
CASSELLVSPLHF
TGTGCCAGCAGTGAACTGCTTGTCTCACCCCTCCACTTT
>.|17|TRBV27|TRBJ2-1|.
CASRNAGAQSSYNEQFF
TGTGCCAGTCGAAATGCAGGGGCACAGAGCTCCTACAATGAGCAGTTCTTC
>.|13|TRBV27|TRBJ1-1|.
CASSFWVDTEAFF
TGTGCCAGCAGTTTTTGGGTAGACACTGAAGCTTTCTTT
>.|17|TRBV12-3/TRBV12-4|TRBJ2-5|.
CASSLRGEGGYQETQYF
TGTGCCAGCAGCCTCAGGGGAGAGGGGGGGTACCAAGAGACCCAGTACTTC
>.|14|TRBV7-9|TRBJ1-4|.
CASREGGNNEKLFF
TGTGCCAGCAGGGAAGGAGGGAATAATGAAAAACTGTTTTTT
>TRBD1|13|TRBV6-5|TRBJ2-1|few
CASMLGQGNEQFF
TGTGCCAGCATGCTAGGACAGGGGAATGAGCAGTTCTTC
>.|14|TRBV6-5|TRBJ2-1|.
CASSYSLGTNEQFF
TGTGCCAGCAGTTACTCTCTAGGAACCAATGAGCAGTTCTTC
>.|13|TRBV10-3|TRBJ1-3|many
CAIREASGNTIYF
TGTGCCATCAGAGAGGCCTCTGGAAACACCATATATTTT
>.|13|TRBV20-1|TRBJ2-7|.
CSARPAGAYEQYF
TGCAGTGCTAGGCCCGCAGGGGCTTACGAGCAGTACTTC
>TRBD2|15|TRBV12-3/TRBV12-4|TRBJ2-7|.
CASRGGTSGGHEQYF
TGTGCCAGCAGGGGGGGGACTAGCGGTGGACACGAGCAGTACTTC
>.|10|TRBV2|TRBJ2-3|.
CASRGHTQYF
TGTGCCAGCAGGGGACATACGCAGTATTTT
>.|17|TRBV6-6|TRBJ1-3|few
CASSYSPAPSSGNTIYF
TGTGCCAGCAGTTACTCACCTGCTCCAAGCTCTGGAAACACCATATATTTT
>.|16|TRBV28|TRBJ1-5|once
CASSFFPRVGNQPQHF
TGTGCCAGCAGTTTCTTTCCCAGGGTTGGCAATCAGCCCCAGCATTTT
>TRBD2|15|TRBV12-3/TRBV12-4|TRBJ2-7|once
CASSFGLAGSYEQYF
TGTGCCAGCAGTTTCGGACTAGCGGGTAGTTACGAGCAGTACTTC
>TRBD1|17|TRBV4-2|TRBJ2-7|.
CASSQDDRDRVPYEQYF
TGTGCCAGCAGCCAAGATGATCGGGACAGAGTCCCCTACGAGCAGTACTTC
>.|15|TRBV7-7|TRBJ2-3|many
CASSLGMGAADTQYF
TGTGCTAGCAGCTTAGGCATGGGGGCCGCAGATACGCAGTATTTT
>TRBD1|14|TRBV4-1|TRBJ1-2|few
CASSHRQGNYGYTF
TGCGCCAGCAGCCATAGACAGGGGAACTATGGCTACACCTTC
>.|11|TRBV12-3/TRBV12-4|TRBJ2-3|once
CASTPGDTQYF
TGTGCCAGCACCCCAGGAGATACGCAGTATTTT
>TRBD1|14|TRBV20-1|TRBJ2-7|.
CSASGTGTSYEQYF
TGCAGTGCTTCCGGGACAGGTACCTCCTACGAGCAGTACTTC
>.|13|TRBV7-9|TRBJ2-5|.
CASTLGGEETQYF
TGTGCCAGCACCTTAGGGGGGGAGGAGACCCAGTACTTC
>.|15|TRBV7-8|TRBJ2-7|few
CASSLDTLMSYEQYF
TGTGCCAGCAGCTTAGACACCTTAATGTCCTACGAGCAGTACTTC
>TRBD2|16|TRBV9|TRBJ2-2|.
CASSVVVSGGPGELFF
TGTGCCAGCAGCGTAGTGGTTAGCGGGGGGCCCGGGGAGCTGTTTTTT
>.|13|TRBV10-3|TRBJ2-1|.
CAIKDDSYNEQFF
TGTGCCATCAAAGACGATTCCTACAATGAGCAGTTCTTC
>.|15|TRBV6-2/TRBV6-3|TRBJ2-3|.
CASSFWGYSTDTQYF
TGTGCCAGCAGTTTTTGGGGGTATAGCACAGATACGCAGTATTTT
>.|15|TRBV6-1|TRBJ1-1|many
CASSELGLTNTEAFF
TGTGCCAGCAGTGAATTGGGACTAACCAACACTGAAGCTTTCTTT
>.|14|TRBV12-3/TRBV12-4|TRBJ2-7|.
CASSGPGRNYEQYF
TGTGCCAGCAGTGGACCGGGACGGAACTACGAGCAGTACTTC
>.|13|TRBV28|TRBJ2-3|.
CASSRSGEDTQYF
TGTGCCAGCAGTCGATCTGGGGAAGATACGCAGTATTTT